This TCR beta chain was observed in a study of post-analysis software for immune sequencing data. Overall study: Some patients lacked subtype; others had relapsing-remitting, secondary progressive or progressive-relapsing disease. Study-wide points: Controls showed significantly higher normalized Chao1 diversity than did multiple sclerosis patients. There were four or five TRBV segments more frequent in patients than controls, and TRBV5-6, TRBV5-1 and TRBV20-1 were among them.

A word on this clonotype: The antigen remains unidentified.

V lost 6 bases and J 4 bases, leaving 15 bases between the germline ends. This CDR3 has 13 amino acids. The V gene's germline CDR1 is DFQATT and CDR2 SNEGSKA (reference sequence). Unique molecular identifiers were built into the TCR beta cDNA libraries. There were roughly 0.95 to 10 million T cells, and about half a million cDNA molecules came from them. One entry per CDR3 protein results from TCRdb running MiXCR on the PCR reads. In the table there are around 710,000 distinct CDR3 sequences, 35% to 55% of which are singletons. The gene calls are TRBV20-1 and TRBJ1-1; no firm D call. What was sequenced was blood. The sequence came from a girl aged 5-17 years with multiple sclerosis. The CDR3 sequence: CSANPHRGTEAFF. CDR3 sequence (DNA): TGCAGTGCCAACCCCCACCGGGGCACTGAAGCTTTCTTT.